This T cell receptor beta chain was observed in a study of blood T cells in healthy people across ages. The CDR3 runs 14 residues. CDR1 and CDR2 from the germline V gene are SGHVS and FNYEAQ. It was with a sample-barcoded 5' primer and a J-beta primer mix that a second PCR of roughly 7 to 12 cycles was run. With 12 random nucleotides, a template-switch adaptor tagged each individual cDNA molecule. One entry per CDR3 protein, called by TCRdb with MiXCR from the 5' RACE reads. Of hundreds of thousands of distinct CDR3 sequences detected, about three fifths appear once; the ten largest clones hold over 20%.

The receptor comes from a man between 25 and 39 years old in good health. Specimen: blood. The V call is TRBV7-6, the J call TRBJ2-4, with TRBD2 matching 7 bases. The DNA end lines up better with TRBJ2-7; the J call may be wrong. In nucleotides, the CDR3 is TGTGCCAGCAGCCAAGCGGGGCAAATTGGCGAGCAGTACTTC. This codes for CASSQAGQIGEQYF.